These T cell receptor beta chains were read from a single sample in a study of human CD4 T cells and Enterobacteriaceae. Clones were read by immunoSEQ multiplex PCR, and TCRdb kept only the in-frame ones, dropping some. In the table there are about 29,000 clones, approximately 84% of which are singletons. The sample consisted of memory CD4+ T cells from blood. The source of these receptors is a human donor in good health. The CDR3 runs from the conserved cysteine through the conserved F or W. Fields, in order: CDR3 DNA, CDR3 protein, V gene, D gene, J gene, clone size. D genes are given only for firm matches. Size tells how often a clone was seen (once, few, many) or the class of an expanded clone, and some rows leave it out.

TGTGCCAGCAGCCTAAATACCGGGGAGCTGTTTTTT,CASSLNTGELFF,TRBV7-9,NA,TRBJ2-2,NA
TGTGCTAGTGGTTTTACAGGGGTGAATGAGCAGTTCTTC,CASGFTGVNEQFF,TRBV12-5,TRBD1,TRBJ2-1,NA
TGTGCCAGCAGCCCCTCGAGGAGCGGGGGCACCGGGGAGCTGTTTTTT,CASSPSRSGGTGELFF,TRBV7-3,TRBD2,TRBJ2-2,NA
TGCGCCAGCAGTGACAGGGGTAATGAAAAACTGTTTTTT,CASSDRGNEKLFF,TRBV10-2,NA,TRBJ1-4,NA
TGTGCCAGCAAATCGGGACAGGGCAGACAGCCCCAGCATTTT,CASKSGQGRQPQHF,TRBV28,TRBD1,TRBJ1-5,NA
TGTGCCAGCAGCGGACAGACTAGCTGGAGCACAGATACGCAGTATTTT,CASSGQTSWSTDTQYF,TRBV7-8,NA,TRBJ2-3,NA
TGCGCCAGCAGCTTGAATGGGGACTACGAGCAGTACTTC,CASSLNGDYEQYF,TRBV5-1,NA,TRBJ2-7,NA
TGCAGCGCCTCTAGGGGATCCTACGAGCAGTACTTC,CSASRGSYEQYF,TRBV29-1,NA,TRBJ2-7,NA
TGTGCCAGCAGGCCCAGGGAAGCAGGAACCTACGAGCAGTACTTC,CASRPREAGTYEQYF,TRBV6-1,NA,TRBJ2-7,NA
TGTGCCATCAGTGACGGGGCATATAGCAATCAGCCCCAGCATTTT,CAISDGAYSNQPQHF,TRBV10-3,NA,TRBJ1-5,NA
TGTGCCAGCACCGACGGGGGAGCGGGGGTCTACGAGCAGTACTTC,CASTDGGAGVYEQYF,TRBV6-5,TRBD2,TRBJ2-7,NA
TGCGCCAGCAGTGATCATATCTCGGGACCGTACAATGAGCAGTTCTTC,CASSDHISGPYNEQFF,TRBV5-1,NA,TRBJ2-1,NA
TGTGCCAGCAGTCCCGACTGGAGCACAGATACGCAGTATTTT,CASSPDWSTDTQYF,TRBV27,NA,TRBJ2-3,NA
TGTGCCAGCAGCTTTTCAGGGAATGAAGCTTTCTTT,CASSFSGNEAFF,TRBV5-4,NA,TRBJ1-1,NA
TGTGCCAGCAGTTTAGTACAGGGCAATCAGCCCCAGCATTTT,CASSLVQGNQPQHF,TRBV28,NA,TRBJ1-5,NA
TGTGCCTGGAGTGAGCCTAGCGGGCCTACGTACAATGAGCAGTTCTTC,CAWSEPSGPTYNEQFF,TRBV30,TRBD2,TRBJ2-1,NA
TGTGCCAGCAGACATACAGGGACAGAAGCTTTCTTT,CASRHTGTEAFF,TRBV5-6,NA,TRBJ1-1,few
TGTGCCAGCAGCTTGGGTGGTAGGGCCCCCAACCAGCCCCAGCATTTT,CASSLGGRAPNQPQHF,TRBV5-4,NA,TRBJ1-5,NA
TGTGCCACCGGACAGCTGAACACTGAAGCTTTCTTT,CATGQLNTEAFF,TRBV2,NA,TRBJ1-1,few
TGTGCCAGCAGCCGTGGGGCGGGGGCCGACACAGATACGCAGTATTTT,CASSRGAGADTDTQYF,TRBV11-2,NA,TRBJ2-3,NA
TGCGCCACCCCTTTGACCGCTCAGCGCTCCTACAATGAGCAGTTCTTC,CATPLTAQRSYNEQFF,TRBV10-1,NA,TRBJ2-1,NA
TGCACCAGCAGCCACCCCAAGGGGGGGACAGGGATAGGTGGCTACACCTTC,CTSSHPKGGTGIGGYTF,TRBV1,NA,TRBJ1-2,NA
TGTGCCAGCAGCATCGGGACCGGAGCCCTCACGCAGTATTTT,CASSIGTGALTQYF,TRBV7-2,NA,TRBJ2-3,NA
TGTGCCAGCAGGCCGGGGGTAGGGCCCCAGCATTTT,CASRPGVGPQHF,TRBV7-9,NA,TRBJ1-5,few
TGTGCCAGCAGGGACAGGGGGCTGAGCAATCAGCCCCAGCATTTT,CASRDRGLSNQPQHF,TRBV6-1,TRBD1,TRBJ1-5,NA
TGCGCCAGCAGCTTGGGAGTCGGCAGGGAAAATGGCTACACCTTC,CASSLGVGRENGYTF,TRBV5-1,NA,TRBJ1-2,NA
TGTGCCAGCAGTCCCCTGAGGGATGAGCAGTTCTTC,CASSPLRDEQFF,TRBV6-1,NA,TRBJ2-1,NA
TGCGCCAGCAGCTCCGGGACAGGGCCCCACCAGGAGCAGTACTTC,CASSSGTGPHQEQYF,TRBV5-1,TRBD1,TRBJ2-7,NA
TGTGCCAGCAGCTTAAGTGCAGCCGTTAGGCCTGGAAACACCATATATTTT,CASSLSAAVRPGNTIYF,TRBV7-9,NA,TRBJ1-3,few
TGTGCCACCAGCAGAGATTACGGGGTTTCGAACACCGGGGAGCTGTTTTTT,CATSRDYGVSNTGELFF,TRBV15,NA,TRBJ2-2,NA
TGTGCCAGCAGCTTAACCATTTCTTCAGATACGCAGTATTTT,CASSLTISSDTQYF,TRBV7-3,NA,TRBJ2-3,NA
TGTGCCAGCAGCGTAGGGGGTAACGCAGGGGAGACCCAGTACTTC,CASSVGGNAGETQYF,TRBV9,NA,TRBJ2-5,few
TGTGCCAGCAGTGAGATAGCGACCGTTTGGTTAGAGCAGTTCTTC,CASSEIATVWLEQFF,TRBV6-1,NA,TRBJ2-1,NA